This TCR beta chain is drawn from a study of technical replicates of blood from a few donors (dated by TCRdb to the late 2010s). V is shortened by 3 bases, J by 3 bases, and the region joining them spans 6 bases. CDR3 length: 12 amino acids, cysteine to phenylalanine. Only CDR3 DNA is held: 36 bases, read in frame from base 1. CDR1 and CDR2 are drawn from the germline V gene: MDHEN, SYDVKM. The library was prepared using the immunoSEQ multiplex PCR assay. The source is immuneACCESS, and TCRdb retained only in-frame sequences with V and J called. Part of the clones is not carried over; for the studies checked, unresolved V genes explain less than half of this, and the remainder is unexplained. The sample includes over 70,000 clones, with roughly 96% observed a single time. Around 0.22% of the sample is held by the ten biggest clonotypes. A remark on this clone: Its antigen is not yet known. The record has no base qualities; no much larger clone is one base away.

The sample taken for sequencing was T cells isolated from PBMCs. This receptor chain uses TRBV28 and TRBJ2-7; TRBD1 is a possible D gene, resting on 6 matching bases. The TCR comes from a human donor in good health. The DNA sequence reads TGTGCCAGCAGTTTGGACAGCTACGAGCAGTACTTC. Its protein product is CASSLDSYEQYF.